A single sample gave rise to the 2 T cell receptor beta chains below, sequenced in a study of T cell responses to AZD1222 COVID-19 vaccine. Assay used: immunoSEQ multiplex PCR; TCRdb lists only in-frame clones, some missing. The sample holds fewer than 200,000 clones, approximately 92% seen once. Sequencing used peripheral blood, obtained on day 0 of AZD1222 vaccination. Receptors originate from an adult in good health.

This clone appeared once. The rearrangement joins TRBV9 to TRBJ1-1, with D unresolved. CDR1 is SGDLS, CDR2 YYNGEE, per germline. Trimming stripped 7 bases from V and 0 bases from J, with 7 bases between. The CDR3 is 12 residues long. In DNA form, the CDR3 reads TGTGCCAGCCAAGGCCTGAACACTGAAGCTTTCTTT. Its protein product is CASQGLNTEAFF.

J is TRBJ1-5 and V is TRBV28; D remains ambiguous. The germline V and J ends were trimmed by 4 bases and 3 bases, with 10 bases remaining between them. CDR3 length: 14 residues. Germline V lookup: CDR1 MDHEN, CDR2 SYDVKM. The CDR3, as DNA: TGTGCCAGCAGTTGGCCTACGAACAATCAGCCCCAGCATTTT. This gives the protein CASSWPTNNQPQHF.